This TCR beta chain stems from a study of shared clonotypes between healthy human individuals. Points from the study as a whole: The sharing of 4.5% to 5.5% of naive CD4 clonotypes was seen across a few donors. Relative to their counterparts shared across all four donors, non-shared clonotypes exhibited diminished generation probabilities.

V lost 4 bases, J lost 8 bases, and 15 bases lay in between. The germline gives CDR1 SNHLY, CDR2 FYNNEI. This CDR3 comprises 14 residues. Comments on this clone: The antigen is not known.

Sequencing used immunoSEQ multiplex PCR; TCRdb keeps in-frame clones, though not all of them. The sample has about 980,000 clones, more than 75% seen once. The sequenced sample was memory CD4+ T cells sorted from blood. Subset denoted: CD45RA-negative fraction. This rearrangement joins TRBV2 to TRBJ2-4, with D possibly matching TRBD2 (5 bases). The sequence was collected from a man younger than 35 in good health. CDR3 sequence: CASSVGGTGDIQYF. CDR3 nucleotides: TGTGCCAGCAGTGTAGGAGGCACCGGGGACATTCAGTACTTC.